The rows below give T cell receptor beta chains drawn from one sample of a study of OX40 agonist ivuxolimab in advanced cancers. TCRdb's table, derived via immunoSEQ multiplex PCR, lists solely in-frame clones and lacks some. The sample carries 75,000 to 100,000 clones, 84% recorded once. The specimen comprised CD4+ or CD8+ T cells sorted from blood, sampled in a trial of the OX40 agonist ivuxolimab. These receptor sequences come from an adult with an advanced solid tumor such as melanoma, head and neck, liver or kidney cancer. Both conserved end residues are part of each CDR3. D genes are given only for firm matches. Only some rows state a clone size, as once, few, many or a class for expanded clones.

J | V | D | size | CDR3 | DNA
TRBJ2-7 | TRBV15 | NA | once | CATSRALRGEQYF | TGTGCCACCAGCAGAGCTCTTCGCGGCGAGCAGTACTTC
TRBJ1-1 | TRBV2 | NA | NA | CASTPVNTEAFF | TGTGCCAGCACCCCGGTCAACACTGAAGCTTTCTTT
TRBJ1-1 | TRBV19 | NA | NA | CASSPRLNWGQNTEAFF | TGTGCCAGTAGTCCAAGGCTGAACTGGGGGCAGAACACTGAAGCTTTCTTT
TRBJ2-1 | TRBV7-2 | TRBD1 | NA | CASSSGQVYNEQFF | TGTGCCAGCAGCTCCGGACAGGTCTACAATGAGCAGTTCTTC
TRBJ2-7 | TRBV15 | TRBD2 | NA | CATSRDLTSGGTYEQYF | TGTGCCACCAGCAGAGATTTGACTAGCGGGGGGACCTACGAGCAGTACTTC
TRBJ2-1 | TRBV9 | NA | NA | CASSSLGGGGHEQFF | TGTGCCAGCAGCAGCCTCGGCGGAGGGGGTCATGAGCAGTTCTTC
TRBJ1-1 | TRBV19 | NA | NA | CASSIQRNTEAFF | TGTGCCAGTAGCATCCAGAGGAACACTGAAGCTTTCTTT
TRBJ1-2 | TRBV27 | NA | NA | CAGSSQGLDYTF | TGTGCCGGCAGCTCACAGGGACTCGACTACACCTTC
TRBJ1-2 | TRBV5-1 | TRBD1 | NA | CASSLIPPGQGSGYTF | TGCGCCAGCAGCTTGATTCCCCCGGGACAGGGCTCTGGCTACACCTTC
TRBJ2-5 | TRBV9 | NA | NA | CASSVVLGETQYF | TGTGCCAGCAGCGTAGTTCTCGGGGAGACCCAGTACTTC
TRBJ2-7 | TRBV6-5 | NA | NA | CASSRASVYEQYF | TGTGCCAGCAGTCGTGCTTCTGTCTACGAGCAGTACTTC
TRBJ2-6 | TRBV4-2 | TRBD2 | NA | CASSQRGGSAGANVLTF | TGTGCCAGCAGCCAACGGGGGGGTAGTGCCGGGGCCAACGTCCTGACTTTC
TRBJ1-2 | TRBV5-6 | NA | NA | CASSSPSTDYGYTF | TGTGCCAGCAGCTCACCCTCGACGGATTATGGCTACACCTTC
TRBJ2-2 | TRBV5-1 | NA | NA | CASSPRGADGELFF | TGCGCCAGCAGCCCGAGGGGGGCTGACGGGGAGCTGTTTTTT
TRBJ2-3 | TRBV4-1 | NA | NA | CASSPKSVSSTDTQYF | TGCGCCAGCAGCCCCAAGTCGGTGTCTAGCACAGATACGCAGTATTTT
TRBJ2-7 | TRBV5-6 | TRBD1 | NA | CASTPLGTGGRYEQYF | TGTGCCAGCACCCCCCTGGGGACAGGGGGCCGGTACGAGCAGTACTTC
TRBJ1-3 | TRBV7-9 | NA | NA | CASSHGSGNTIYF | TGTGCCAGCAGCCACGGCTCTGGAAACACCATATATTTT
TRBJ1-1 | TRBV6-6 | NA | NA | CATVSRGGTEAFF | TGTGCCACCGTTTCCCGGGGAGGCACTGAAGCTTTCTTT
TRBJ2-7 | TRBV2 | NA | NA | CASSEERVSYEQYF | TGTGCCAGCAGTGAAGAGCGCGTCTCCTACGAGCAGTACTTC
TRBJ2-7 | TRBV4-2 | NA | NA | CASSQDVSGPYEQYF | TGTGCCAGCAGCCAAGATGTCAGCGGCCCCTACGAGCAGTACTTC
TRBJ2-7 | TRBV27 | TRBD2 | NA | CASSFSGGDTAYEQYF | TGTGCCAGCAGTTTTTCGGGGGGAGACACGGCCTACGAGCAGTACTTC
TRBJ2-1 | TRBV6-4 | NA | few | CASSQQGSSYNEQFF | TGTGCCAGCAGTCAGCAGGGGAGCTCCTACAATGAGCAGTTCTTC
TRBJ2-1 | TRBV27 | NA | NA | CASSLWGQDYNEQFF | TGTGCCAGCAGTCTCTGGGGACAAGATTACAATGAGCAGTTCTTC
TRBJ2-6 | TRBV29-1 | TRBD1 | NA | CSVTDRGSPGANVLTF | TGCAGCGTTACCGACAGGGGATCGCCTGGGGCCAACGTCCTGACTTTC
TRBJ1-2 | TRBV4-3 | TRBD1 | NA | CASTLGQGYGYTF | TGCGCCAGCACCCTGGGACAGGGGTATGGCTACACCTTC
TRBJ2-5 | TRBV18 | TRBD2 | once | CASSRLAGAQETQYF | TGTGCCAGCTCTAGACTAGCGGGGGCCCAAGAGACCCAGTACTTC
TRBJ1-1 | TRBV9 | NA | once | CASSVVWNTEAFF | TGTGCCAGCAGCGTAGTGTGGAACACTGAAGCTTTCTTT
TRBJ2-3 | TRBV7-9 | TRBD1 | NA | CASSLVRQGADTQYF | TGTGCCAGCAGCTTAGTCCGGCAGGGGGCAGATACGCAGTATTTT
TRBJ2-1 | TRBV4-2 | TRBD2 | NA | CASSQVGGGAGGEQFF | TGTGCCAGCAGCCAAGTCGGCGGGGGTGCGGGCGGTGAGCAGTTCTTC
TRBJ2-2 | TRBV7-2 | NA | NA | CASSLAGRGLTGELFF | TGTGCCAGCAGCTTAGCAGGGCGGGGGCTCACCGGGGAGCTGTTTTTT
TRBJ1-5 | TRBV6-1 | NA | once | CASSESQGNQPQHF | TGTGCCAGCAGTGAGTCGCAGGGGAATCAGCCCCAGCATTTT
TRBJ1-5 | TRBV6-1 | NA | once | CASSTGVHQPQHF | TGTGCCAGCAGTACAGGTGTGCATCAGCCCCAGCATTTT